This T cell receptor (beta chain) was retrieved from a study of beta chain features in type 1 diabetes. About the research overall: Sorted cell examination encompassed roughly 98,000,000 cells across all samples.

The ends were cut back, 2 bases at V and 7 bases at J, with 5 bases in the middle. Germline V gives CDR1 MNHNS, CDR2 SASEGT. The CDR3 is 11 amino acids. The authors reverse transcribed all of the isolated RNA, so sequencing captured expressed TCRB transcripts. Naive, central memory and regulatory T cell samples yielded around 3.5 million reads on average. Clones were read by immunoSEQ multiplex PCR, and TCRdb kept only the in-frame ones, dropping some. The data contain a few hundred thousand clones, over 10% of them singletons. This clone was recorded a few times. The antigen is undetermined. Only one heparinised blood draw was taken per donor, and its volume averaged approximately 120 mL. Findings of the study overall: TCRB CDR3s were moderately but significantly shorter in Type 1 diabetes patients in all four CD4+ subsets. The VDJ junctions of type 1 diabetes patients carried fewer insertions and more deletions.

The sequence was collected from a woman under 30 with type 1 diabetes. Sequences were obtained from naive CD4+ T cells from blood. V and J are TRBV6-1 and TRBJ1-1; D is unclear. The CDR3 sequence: CASSELFEAFF. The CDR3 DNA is TGTGCCAGCAGTGAACTCTTTGAAGCTTTCTTT.